Listed here is a single T cell receptor (beta chain). Participants' reported clinical history set cohort assignment. This record comes from a study of blood T cell repertoires in COVID-19. Background on the study: Specimens from acute and convalescent COVID-19 originated in the United States, Italy and Spain.

Per germline, CDR1 SGHRS and CDR2 YFSETQ. V gave up 2 bases and J gave up 2 bases, with 14 bases separating them. The CDR3 length is 16 residues. Using immunoSEQ multiplex PCR, the repertoire was profiled, and TCRdb retains in-frame clones only, with some absent. The repertoire holds a few hundred thousand clones, roughly 80% seen once, with about 4.9% in the top ten. This clonotype was sampled from a woman aged 50 to 65 who had recovered from COVID-19. Sample: PBMCs or T cells enriched from blood (not recorded which). This chain connects TRBV5-1 to TRBJ2-1; a possible D gene is TRBD1 (5 bases). The CDR3 sequence: CASSLPTATPYNEQFF. The CDR3 region has the DNA TGCGCCAGCAGCTTACCGACAGCGACTCCCTACAATGAGCAGTTCTTC.